The clone carrying this T cell receptor beta chain registers medium-sized by frequency. Its specificity is not known. The read stops 3 residues short of the end of the CDR3; the missing end is completed from the germline J gene. This CDR3 comprises 12 residues. Trimming shortened V by 7 bases and J by 5 bases, and 14 bases separated the two germline ends. Germline CDR1 and CDR2: SQVTM and ANQGSEA. The sample belongs to a study of Tregs in tolerant kidney transplant recipients. The nonmyeloablative bone marrow transplants came from related graft donors, with transient mixed chimerism. Some clones are missing from TCRdb's copy, which holds only in-frame ones; the method was immunoSEQ multiplex PCR. Recorded here are more than 6,000 clones; the top ten clones represent approximately 6%. Study observations and caveats: For some patients, primers changed over time, blocking nucleotide-level comparison. This study did not directly address biological reproducibility. Tregs expanded with activated donor B cells seemed most donor-specific. Donor-specific Treg expansion exceeded global Treg expansion in tolerant patients, suggesting antigen drive.

This rearrangement joins TRBV29-1 to TRBJ1-1; perhaps TRBD1 as D (6 bases). Sequenced material: CD4+ T cells from blood (PBMCs), taken 6 months after the transplant. The TCR was taken from a human patient who received a combined kidney and bone marrow transplant. Some T cells may possibly be graft donor cells. The chain's CDR3 is CSASTGRTEAFF. Partial CDR3 DNA: TGCAGCGCCAGTACAGGGAGGACTGAA.